This is a list of T cell receptor beta chains from one sample in a study of Japanese encephalitis immunity and Zika vaccine responses. One entry per CDR3 protein results from TCRdb running MiXCR on the 5' RACE reads. Among 320 or so distinct CDR3 sequences listed, roughly 8.2% were seen once. Sequenced here: antigen-activated CD4+ T cells from blood, cultured, sampled during a Zika inactivated vaccine study. The receptor set was obtained from an adult woman who received an inactivated Zika virus vaccine. CDR3s include the opening cysteine and the closing phenylalanine or tryptophan. Fields, in order: D gene, clone size, V gene, J gene, CDR3 protein, CDR3 DNA. D genes are given only for firm matches. Size is stated for part of the rows, as once, few or many counts, or as a class when the clone is expanded.

>TRBD1|medium-sized|TRBV28|TRBJ1-6
CASMGTGDNSPLHF
TGTGCCAGCATGGGGACAGGGGATAATTCACCCCTCCACTTT
>.|.|TRBV19|TRBJ2-5
CASSVDSGYETQYF
TGTGCCAGTAGTGTAGATAGCGGTTACGAGACCCAGTACTTC
>TRBD2|medium-sized|TRBV20-1|TRBJ2-3
CSADPGLAGDLTDTQYF
TGCAGTGCAGATCCGGGACTAGCGGGGGATTTGACAGATACGCAGTATTTT
>.|many|TRBV6-5|TRBJ2-7
CASSYSATLSLYEQYF
TGTGCCAGCAGTTACTCGGCCACCCTAAGCCTCTACGAGCAGTACTTC
>.|medium-sized|TRBV30|TRBJ2-3
CAWTTTDTQYF
TGTGCCTGGACTACCACAGATACGCAGTATTTT
>.|medium-sized|TRBV19|TRBJ1-1
CASSIDQGYPEAFF
TGTGCCAGTAGTATAGATCAGGGATACCCTGAAGCTTTCTTT
>.|medium-sized|TRBV2|TRBJ2-3
CASSNRESTDTQYF
TGTGCCAGCAGTAATAGGGAAAGCACAGATACGCAGTATTTT
>.|many|TRBV30|TRBJ1-1
CAWSVGWSNTEAFF
TGTGCCTGGAGTGTGGGTTGGTCGAACACTGAAGCTTTCTTT
>.|.|TRBV7-9|TRBJ1-4
CASSLGTDNTEKLFFF
.
>.|large|TRBV20-1|TRBJ1-2
CSAATEGYGYTF
TGCAGTGCCGCCACAGAGGGCTATGGCTACACCTTC
>.|medium-sized|TRBV19|TRBJ2-1
CASRIDTGFPEQFF
TGTGCCAGTAGAATTGATACAGGGTTCCCTGAGCAGTTCTTC
>.|many|TRBV6-4|TRBJ1-5
CASSPEGNQPQHF
TGTGCCAGCAGTCCGGAAGGCAATCAGCCCCAGCATTTT
>.|large|TRBV7-9|TRBJ2-7
CASSPRGLTNEQYF
TGTGCCAGCAGCCCTCGAGGGCTGACAAACGAGCAGTACTTC
>.|large|TRBV28|TRBJ1-1
CASNGNTEAFF
TGTGCCAGCAACGGAAACACTGAAGCTTTCTTT
>.|medium-sized|TRBV30|TRBJ2-3
CAWSTTDTQYF
TGTGCCTGGTCGACTACAGATACGCAGTATTTT
>.|.|TRBV2|TRBJ2-4
CASSERISDIQYF
TGTGCCAGCAGTGAACGGATCTCGGACATTCAGTACTTC
>TRBD2|large|TRBV6-5|TRBJ2-2
CASSSLVGGANTGELFF
TGTGCCAGCAGTTCTCTGGTGGGGGGGGCGAACACCGGGGAGCTGTTTTTT
>.|once|TRBV2|TRBJ2-3
CASSERLADTQYF
TGTGCCAGCAGTGAGCGGCTAGCCGATACGCAGTATTTT
>TRBD1|medium-sized|TRBV28|TRBJ1-1
CASSPWTGGTEAFF
TGTGCCAGCAGTCCTTGGACAGGAGGCACTGAAGCTTTCTTT
>.|medium-sized|TRBV28|TRBJ1-2
CASSSPPTRPNGYTF
TGTGCCAGCAGTTCCCCCCCGACTCGACCCAACGGCTACACCTTC
>.|medium-sized|TRBV28|TRBJ1-2
CASTEDRRGYTF
TGTGCCAGCACCGAGGACCGGCGGGGCTACACCTTC
>TRBD1|many|TRBV20-1|TRBJ2-2
CSATPTGTGDTGELFF
TGCAGTGCTACCCCCACGGGGACAGGGGACACCGGGGAGCTGTTTTTT
>TRBD1|large|TRBV10-3|TRBJ2-3
CAIRPTGGTDTQYF
TGTGCCATCAGACCGACAGGGGGCACAGATACGCAGTATTTT
>.|.|TRBV28|TRBJ1-1
CASSGGGQVTEAFF
TGTGCCAGCAGCGGGGGGGGGCAAGTCACTGAAGCTTTCTTT
>.|hyperexpanded|TRBV10-3|TRBJ1-5
CAISGGGSDQPQHF
TGTGCCATCAGTGGCGGAGGGTCTGATCAGCCCCAGCATTTT
>.|many|TRBV4-3|TRBJ2-2
CASSQGSTDRELFF
TGCGCCAGCAGCCAAGGTTCCACGGACCGGGAGCTGTTTTTT
>.|large|TRBV5-1|TRBJ1-1
CASSLGGDSAGAEAFF
TGCGCCAGCAGCTTGGGCGGGGACTCGGCGGGGGCTGAAGCTTTCTTT
>TRBD2|medium-sized|TRBV7-9|TRBJ2-5
CASSSGTRESETQYF
TGTGCCAGCAGCTCCGGGACTAGAGAGTCGGAGACCCAGTACTTC
>.|.|TRBV5-1|TRBJ2-1
CASSSGVYNEQFF
TGCGCCAGCAGTAGCGGAGTATACAATGAGCAGTTCTTC
>.|large|TRBV2|TRBJ2-3
CASSARDSSDTQYF
TGTGCCAGCAGTGCACGGGACTCCTCAGATACGCAGTATTTT
>.|medium-sized|TRBV6-2/TRBV6-3|TRBJ1-4
CASSPFNEKLFF
TGTGCCAGCAGTCCCTTTAATGAAAAACTGTTTTTT
>.|medium-sized|TRBV2|TRBJ1-2
CASVLPLGYGYTF
TGTGCCAGCGTGCTCCCTCTGGGGTATGGCTACACCTTC
>TRBD1|medium-sized|TRBV28|TRBJ1-1
CASQGSGTGGGTEAFF
TGTGCCAGCCAAGGGTCCGGGACAGGGGGCGGTACTGAAGCTTTCTTT
>.|hyperexpanded|TRBV2|TRBJ2-3
CASSDRVGPDTQYF
TGTGCCAGCAGTGACAGGGTTGGACCAGATACGCAGTATTTT
>TRBD1|large|TRBV10-3|TRBJ2-6
CAIRATGASVSGANVLTF
TGTGCCATCAGGGCGACAGGGGCCTCGGTCTCTGGGGCCAACGTCCTGACTTTC
>.|.|TRBV6-5|TRBJ2-2
CASSYSSRGQREHRELFF
TGTGCCAGTAGTTACTCGAGTCGGGGCCAACGCGAACACCGGGAGCTGTTTTTT
>.|medium-sized|TRBV4-3|TRBJ1-1
CASSQQGVGTEAFF
TGCGCCAGCAGCCAGCAAGGGGTTGGCACTGAAGCTTTCTTT
>.|large|TRBV2|TRBJ2-3
CASSERLAEDTQYF
TGTGCCAGCAGTGAACGGCTAGCTGAAGATACGCAGTATTTT
>TRBD2|medium-sized|TRBV30|TRBJ2-1
CACGLAGGPREFF
TGTGCCTGCGGACTAGCGGGGGGGCCACGCGAGTTCTTC
>.|medium-sized|TRBV19|TRBJ2-7
CASRDKGDYEQYF
TGTGCCAGTAGGGATAAGGGGGACTACGAGCAGTACTTC
>.|medium-sized|TRBV28|TRBJ2-1
CASTYRENEQFF
TGTGCCAGCACCTACAGGGAAAATGAGCAGTTCTTC
>.|large|TRBV6-5|TRBJ2-5
CASSYSSGYAETQYF
TGTGCCAGCAGTTACTCGAGCGGGTACGCAGAGACCCAGTACTTC
>.|medium-sized|TRBV28|TRBJ1-1
CATAPGAFF
TGTGCCACTGCGCCGGGGGCTTTCTTT
>.|large|TRBV2|TRBJ1-6
CASSAHREDSPLHF
TGTGCCAGCAGTGCACACAGGGAGGATTCACCCCTCCACTTT
>.|large|TRBV29-1|TRBJ1-4
CSGIGTPNEKLFF
TGCAGCGGGATTGGGACACCTAATGAAAAACTGTTTTTT
>.|medium-sized|TRBV28|TRBJ1-5
CASLEGDQPQHF
TGTGCCAGTCTTGAGGGGGATCAGCCCCAGCATTTT
>.|medium-sized|TRBV28|TRBJ2-3
CASSSAAGGGGVTQYF
TGTGCCAGCAGTTCGGCGGCTGGGGGCGGGGGAGTTACGCAGTATTTT
>TRBD1|large|TRBV6-5|TRBJ1-1
CASNPPGQGATEAFF
TGTGCCAGCAACCCCCCGGGACAGGGAGCAACTGAAGCTTTCTTT
>TRBD2|.|TRBV2|TRBJ2-3
CANSEWRGADTQYF
TGTGCCAACAGTGAGTGGCGGGGGGCGGATACGCAGTATTTT
>.|large|TRBV2|TRBJ2-3
CASIERGTTDTQYF
TGTGCCAGCATCGAACGGGGGACCACAGATACGCAGTATTTT
>.|many|TRBV4-3|TRBJ2-2
CASSQGGSTDRELFFF
.
>TRBD2|medium-sized|TRBV10-1|TRBJ2-3
CASSDRLAADTQYF
TGCGCCAGCAGTGATAGACTAGCAGCGGATACGCAGTATTTT
>.|large|TRBV19|TRBJ2-1
CASSIDTGYPEQFF
TGTGCCAGTAGTATAGATACAGGGTACCCTGAGCAGTTCTTC